A selection of T cell receptor beta chains follows, all from one sample in a study of chemoradiotherapy in HPV16-positive cancers. The repertoire was sequenced with immunoSEQ multiplex PCR; TCRdb's copy has only in-frame clones and lacks some. The sample yields 65,000 to 80,000 clones, almost 90% seen once. This specimen was blood, taken from a patient who underwent chemoradiotherapy. Source of these receptors: a human donor with HPV-associated anogenital cancer. Both conserved end residues are part of each CDR3. Fields, in order: clone size, D gene, V gene, CDR3 length, J gene, CDR3 protein, CDR3 DNA. A D gene is named only where the DNA matches it firmly. Size values are once, few and many counts, or a class for expanded clones, and some rows have none.

clone_size: NA; d_call: NA; v_call: TRBV10-3; cdr3_length: 17; j_call: TRBJ1-2; cdr3_aa: CAISESSGGAGNYGYTF; cdr3_nt: TGTGCCATCAGTGAGTCATCTGGGGGAGCAGGGAACTATGGCTACACCTTC
clone_size: NA; d_call: NA; v_call: TRBV7-9; cdr3_length: 13; j_call: TRBJ2-1; cdr3_aa: CASTPRGPNEQFF; cdr3_nt: TGTGCCAGCACTCCAAGGGGACCCAATGAGCAGTTCTTC
clone_size: NA; d_call: TRBD1; v_call: TRBV28; cdr3_length: 15; j_call: TRBJ1-6; cdr3_aa: CASSTGQGGNSPLHF; cdr3_nt: TGTGCCAGCAGTACAGGACAGGGAGGGAATTCACCCCTCCACTTT
clone_size: once; d_call: NA; v_call: TRBV30; cdr3_length: 14; j_call: TRBJ2-6; cdr3_aa: CAWSRIGGANVLTF; cdr3_nt: TGTGCCTGGAGTCGAATCGGCGGGGCCAACGTCCTGACTTTC
clone_size: once; d_call: TRBD2; v_call: TRBV5-4; cdr3_length: 14; j_call: TRBJ2-2; cdr3_aa: CASSPGGGTGELFF; cdr3_nt: TGTGCCAGCAGCCCGGGCGGGGGAACCGGGGAGCTGTTTTTT
clone_size: NA; d_call: NA; v_call: TRBV19; cdr3_length: 16; j_call: TRBJ2-7; cdr3_aa: CASSIYAFQSSYEQYF; cdr3_nt: TGTGCCAGTAGTATATATGCTTTCCAGAGCTCCTACGAGCAGTACTTC
clone_size: NA; d_call: NA; v_call: TRBV14; cdr3_length: 14; j_call: TRBJ1-2; cdr3_aa: CASSLNHDFYGYTF; cdr3_nt: TGTGCCAGCAGCCTCAACCACGATTTCTATGGCTACACCTTC
clone_size: NA; d_call: TRBD1; v_call: TRBV6-5; cdr3_length: 15; j_call: TRBJ2-5; cdr3_aa: CASSSAGGGGETQYF; cdr3_nt: TGTGCCAGCAGCTCAGCAGGGGGCGGAGGGGAGACCCAGTACTTC
clone_size: NA; d_call: TRBD1; v_call: TRBV27; cdr3_length: 14; j_call: TRBJ1-5; cdr3_aa: CASSFGTGNQPQHF; cdr3_nt: TGTGCCAGCAGCTTCGGGACAGGGAATCAGCCCCAGCATTTT
clone_size: NA; d_call: NA; v_call: TRBV20-1; cdr3_length: 11; j_call: TRBJ1-1; cdr3_aa: CSASAGFGAFF; cdr3_nt: TGCAGTGCCTCGGCAGGGTTTGGAGCTTTCTTT
clone_size: NA; d_call: NA; v_call: TRBV10-3; cdr3_length: 16; j_call: TRBJ2-2; cdr3_aa: CAISELLRTNTGELFF; cdr3_nt: TGTGCCATCAGTGAGCTGTTGCGGACGAACACCGGGGAGCTGTTTTTT
clone_size: NA; d_call: NA; v_call: TRBV5-4; cdr3_length: 16; j_call: TRBJ2-3; cdr3_aa: CASSLKLAGSTDTQYF; cdr3_nt: TGTGCCAGCAGCTTAAAACTAGCCGGGAGCACAGATACGCAGTATTTT
clone_size: NA; d_call: TRBD2; v_call: TRBV7-7; cdr3_length: 18; j_call: TRBJ2-1; cdr3_aa: CASSPSPLLAGSYNEQFF; cdr3_nt: TGTGCTAGCAGCCCTAGCCCCCTACTAGCGGGCTCCTACAATGAGCAGTTCTTC
clone_size: NA; d_call: NA; v_call: TRBV6-6; cdr3_length: 14; j_call: TRBJ1-4; cdr3_aa: CASRRSATNEKLFF; cdr3_nt: TGTGCCAGCAGGCGCTCCGCAACTAATGAAAAACTGTTTTTT
clone_size: NA; d_call: TRBD2; v_call: TRBV7-3; cdr3_length: 16; j_call: TRBJ2-1; cdr3_aa: CASSRTSGGWYNEQFF; cdr3_nt: TGTGCCAGCAGCCGGACTAGCGGGGGGTGGTACAATGAGCAGTTCTTC
clone_size: NA; d_call: NA; v_call: TRBV30; cdr3_length: 13; j_call: TRBJ1-1; cdr3_aa: CAWSAYSYTEAFF; cdr3_nt: TGTGCCTGGAGTGCGTACAGCTACACTGAAGCTTTCTTT
clone_size: NA; d_call: NA; v_call: TRBV18; cdr3_length: 15; j_call: TRBJ1-1; cdr3_aa: CASSEGRGAGTEAFF; cdr3_nt: TGTGCCAGCTCAGAGGGCAGGGGCGCGGGCACTGAAGCTTTCTTT
clone_size: once; d_call: TRBD1; v_call: TRBV6-5; cdr3_length: 14; j_call: TRBJ1-2; cdr3_aa: CASRQQGAHYGYTF; cdr3_nt: TGTGCCAGCAGACAACAGGGGGCGCATTATGGCTACACCTTC
clone_size: NA; d_call: TRBD1; v_call: TRBV19; cdr3_length: 16; j_call: TRBJ2-2; cdr3_aa: CASERDRGANTGELFF; cdr3_nt: TGTGCCAGCGAGCGGGACAGGGGAGCGAACACCGGGGAGCTGTTTTTT
clone_size: NA; d_call: NA; v_call: TRBV15; cdr3_length: 13; j_call: TRBJ2-7; cdr3_aa: CATSRVRALEQYF; cdr3_nt: TGTGCCACCAGCAGAGTTAGGGCCCTAGAGCAGTACTTC
clone_size: NA; d_call: NA; v_call: TRBV27; cdr3_length: 15; j_call: TRBJ2-5; cdr3_aa: CASSLPPTGRETQYF; cdr3_nt: TGTGCCAGCAGTTTACCCCCGACAGGGAGGGAGACCCAGTACTTC
clone_size: NA; d_call: TRBD2; v_call: TRBV9; cdr3_length: 14; j_call: TRBJ2-3; cdr3_aa: CASSVAIAGDTQYF; cdr3_nt: TGTGCCAGCAGCGTAGCGATAGCGGGAGATACGCAGTATTTT
clone_size: NA; d_call: NA; v_call: TRBV11-3; cdr3_length: 13; j_call: TRBJ2-7; cdr3_aa: CASSTDGSYEQYF; cdr3_nt: TGTGCCAGCAGCACGGACGGCTCCTACGAGCAGTACTTC
clone_size: NA; d_call: NA; v_call: TRBV11-2; cdr3_length: 15; j_call: TRBJ2-3; cdr3_aa: CASSPTRGGADTQYF; cdr3_nt: TGTGCCAGCAGCCCCACCAGGGGGGGCGCAGATACGCAGTATTTT